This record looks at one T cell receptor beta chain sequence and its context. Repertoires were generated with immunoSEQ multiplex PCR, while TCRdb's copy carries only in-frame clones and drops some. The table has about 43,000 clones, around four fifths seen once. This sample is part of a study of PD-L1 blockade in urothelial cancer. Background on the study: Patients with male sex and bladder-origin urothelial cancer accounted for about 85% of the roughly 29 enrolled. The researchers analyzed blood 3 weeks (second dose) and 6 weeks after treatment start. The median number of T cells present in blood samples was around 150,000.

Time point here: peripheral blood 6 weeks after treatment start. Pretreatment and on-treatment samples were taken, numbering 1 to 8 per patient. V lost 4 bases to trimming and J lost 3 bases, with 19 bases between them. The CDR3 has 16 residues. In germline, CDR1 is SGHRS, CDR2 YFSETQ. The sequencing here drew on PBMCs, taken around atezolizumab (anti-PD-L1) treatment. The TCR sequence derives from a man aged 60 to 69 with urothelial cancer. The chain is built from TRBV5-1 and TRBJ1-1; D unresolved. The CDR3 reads CASSPRRRTRDTEAFF. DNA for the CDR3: TGCGCCAGCAGCCCACGGAGAAGGACGAGGGACACTGAAGCTTTCTTT. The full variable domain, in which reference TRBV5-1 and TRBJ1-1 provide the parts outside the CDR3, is KAGVTQTPRYLIKTRGQQVTLSCSPISGHRSVSWYQQTPGQGLQFLFEYFSETQRNKGNFPGRFSGRQFSNSRSEMNVSTLELGDSALYLCASSPRRRTRDTEAFFGQGTRLTVV.